The following is a TCR beta chain sequence with its context. Its antigen remains unknown. The junction differs from germline at one of its ends, possibly a read error. Three rounds of nested PCR, following a modified ARM-PCR protocol, produced the TCRbeta library. TCRdb fed the multiplex PCR reads into MiXCR, producing one record per CDR3 protein. The sample carries 80,000 to 100,000 distinct CDR3 sequences, 80% recorded once. This entry belongs to a study of tumor and adjacent non-tumor tissue in lung cancer. Study background: The patients, 10 or so men and roughly 5 women, were about 30 to 76 with stage I to III disease.

Germline-derived CDR1 and CDR2 are SGHKS and YYEKEE (reference sequence). The CDR3 sequence is 16 residues long. This sample's RNA came from whole unsorted tissue. More than 3 cm separated this lung sample from the edge of the tumor. Points from the study as a whole: Normal lung showed higher cumulative top 100 clone frequency than tumor.

Material for sequencing was distant non-tumor lung tissue. This chain connects TRBV5-5 to TRBJ1-2; the D gene is possibly TRBD1 (5 bases). This TCR came from a man aged 60-69 years with small cell lung cancer. The CDR3 DNA is TGTACCAGCAGGGAGACAGACACTATTCGTAACTATGGCTACACCTTC. Its protein is CTSRETDTIRNYGYTF.